This T cell receptor beta chain was identified during a study of cytomegalovirus exposure and HLA in healthy donors. In the case of this clone: Its antigen is still unknown.

From germline, CDR1 is SQVTM and CDR2 ANQGSEA. The CDR3 runs 16 residues. The ends lost 1 base at V and 4 bases at J; junction bases unmatched: 6. Broader study findings: There were three CMV-associated chains whose specificity for CMV antigens was confirmed in vitro. Reportedly, diagnosis of cytomegalovirus status by the classifier showed high specificity and sensitivity.

Primers: 60 Vbeta forward and 13 Jbeta reverse. Generated by immunoSEQ multiplex PCR, the TCRdb table keeps only in-frame clones and is missing some. The repertoire consists of about 200,000 clones, with 82% occurring once and the leading ten covering about 6.4%. Specimen: PBMCs. The V and J genes are TRBV29-1 and TRBJ2-1; TRBD2 agrees at 11 bases. The source of this sequence is a man aged 35 to 55 in good health and CMV-seropositive. The CDR3 DNA follows: TGCAGCGTTGAAGGGCTAGCGGGAGGACGGTACAATGAGCAGTTCTTC. Protein product: CSVEGLAGGRYNEQFF.